This note documents a single TCR beta chain sequence. Its binding antigen is unknown. Base qualities were left out, and no much larger clone turns up one base away. TCRbeta CDR3 regions were amplified from genomic DNA by means of the immunoSEQ Assay, a bias-controlled multiplex PCR. Per the original workflow: The number of nucleated cells in each sample was estimated from the amplification of reference gene primers within the assay. Sequence reads were collapsed and filtered to measure the absolute abundance of every unique TCRbeta CDR3 rearrangement. For each sample, productive Simpson clonality was calculated as the square root of Simpson's diversity index over productive rearrangements. TCRdb carries this immuneACCESS record with in-frame sequences only. Its versions omit some clonotypes, under half of them owing to an unresolved V gene in the studies checked, with the rest unexplained. D and trimming were read from the DNA, whereas the V and J calls and clone size are those reported in that table. The sample table lists around 190,000 clones, roughly four fifths of them with a count of one. Clones ranked in the top ten supply 9.5% to 12% of the sample.

The data were taken from a study of blood T cell repertoires in COVID-19 (TCRdb year 2020). For the wider study: Samples covering the acute and convalescent phases of COVID-19 were provided by collaborators in the United States, Italy and Spain. The sample metadata nearly always contained a de-identified subject ID, COVID-19 status, age in years and sex. Subjects who had been exposed to COVID-19, were actively infected with it, or had recovered from it provided the deeply sampled blood TCRbeta repertoires that made up the dataset. The samples were drawn from the first 160 participants of the ongoing ImmuneRACE study and from roughly 1,300 subjects provided by 6 global collaborators. The repertoires were made available in a free public database intended to serve as a resource for research on the immune response to SARS-CoV-2. Where available, HLA class I and class II types were obtained from metadata supplied by the sample provider rather than from assay-based typing. The prospective study material was composed of cDNA or gDNA derived from T cells, B-cell-depleted T cells, or PBMCs. Broad study findings and their caveats: How much clinical and demographic metadata was included differed by source and by participant, and the metadata was provided uncurated.

CDR1 and CDR2 (SGHTA, FQGNSA) derive from the germline V gene. Taken from cysteine to phenylalanine, the CDR3 has 15 residues. The sequence is cut down to CDR3 DNA, 45 bases in frame from base 1. The V end loses 0 bases and the J end loses 4 bases, and a stretch of 10 bases separates them. One collaborating source in Seattle enrolled patients while the patients were actively infected and followed the patients over time throughout the course of disease. Whole blood was collected in K2EDTA tubes by collaborating institutions according to the institutions' own protocols. For TCRbeta analysis, collaborators shipped samples as frozen whole blood, isolated PBMCs, or DNA extracted from either of those sample types.

Rearrangement joined TRBV7-2 to TRBJ1-3, with a weak D call of TRBD1 (6 bases match). Material for sequencing was peripheral blood. This clonotype was obtained from a woman aged 40 to 50 with COVID-19, enrolled during active disease. CDR3 sequence: CASSLAWGRGNTIYF. Here is the DNA: TGTGCCAGCAGCTTAGCCTGGGGGCGAGGAAACACCATATATTTT.